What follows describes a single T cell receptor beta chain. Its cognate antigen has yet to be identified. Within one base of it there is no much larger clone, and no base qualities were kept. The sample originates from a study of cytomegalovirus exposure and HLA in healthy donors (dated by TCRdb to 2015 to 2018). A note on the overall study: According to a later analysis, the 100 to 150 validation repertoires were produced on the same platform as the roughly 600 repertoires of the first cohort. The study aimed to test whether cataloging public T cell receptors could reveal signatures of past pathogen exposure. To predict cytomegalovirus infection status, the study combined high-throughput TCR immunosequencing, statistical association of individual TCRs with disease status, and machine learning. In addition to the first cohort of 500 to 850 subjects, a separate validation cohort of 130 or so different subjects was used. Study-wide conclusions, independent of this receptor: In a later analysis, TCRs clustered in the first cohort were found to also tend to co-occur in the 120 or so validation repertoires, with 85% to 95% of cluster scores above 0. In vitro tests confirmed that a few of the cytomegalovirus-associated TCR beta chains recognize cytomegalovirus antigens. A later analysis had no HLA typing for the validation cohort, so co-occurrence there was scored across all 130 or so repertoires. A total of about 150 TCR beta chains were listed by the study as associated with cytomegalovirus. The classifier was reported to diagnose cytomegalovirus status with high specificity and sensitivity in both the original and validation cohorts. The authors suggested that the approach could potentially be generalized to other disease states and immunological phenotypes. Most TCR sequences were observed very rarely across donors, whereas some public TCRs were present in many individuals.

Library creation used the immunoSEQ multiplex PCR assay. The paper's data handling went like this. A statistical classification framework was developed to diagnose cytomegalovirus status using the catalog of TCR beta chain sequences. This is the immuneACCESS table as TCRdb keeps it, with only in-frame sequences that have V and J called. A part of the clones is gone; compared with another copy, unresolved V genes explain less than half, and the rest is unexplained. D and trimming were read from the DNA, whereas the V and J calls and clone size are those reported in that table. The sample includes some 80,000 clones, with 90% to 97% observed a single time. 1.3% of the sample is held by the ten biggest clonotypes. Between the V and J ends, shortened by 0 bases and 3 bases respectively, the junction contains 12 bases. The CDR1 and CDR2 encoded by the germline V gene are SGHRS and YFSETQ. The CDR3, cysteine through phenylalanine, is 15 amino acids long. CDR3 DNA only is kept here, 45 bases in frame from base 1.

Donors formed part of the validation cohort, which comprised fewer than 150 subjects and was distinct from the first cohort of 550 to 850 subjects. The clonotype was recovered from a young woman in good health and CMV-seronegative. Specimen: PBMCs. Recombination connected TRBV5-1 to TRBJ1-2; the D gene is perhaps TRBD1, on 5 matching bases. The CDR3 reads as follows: CASSLERGDDYGYTF. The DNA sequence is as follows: TGCGCCAGCAGCTTGGAGCGGGGGGATGACTATGGCTACACCTTC.